Presented here are 27 T cell receptor beta chains from one specimen sequenced in a study of T cells in Graves' hyperthyroidism and ophthalmopathy. What was amplified from RNA transcripts were TCR beta CDR3 regions. Researchers ran a first-round RT-PCR on the TCR CDR3 using the HTBI primer set. Using its own MiXCR run on the multiplex PCR reads, TCRdb lists one record per CDR3 protein. The profile shows hundreds of thousands of distinct CDR3 sequences, around 15% of them singletons. The material sequenced was blood. All receptors derive from a man aged 18 to 29 with Graves' ophthalmopathy.

This clonotype was counted at least ten times. This chain connects TRBV6-5 to TRBJ2-1; a possible D gene is TRBD2 (6 bases). This CDR3 is built from 14 residues. Germline loops: CDR1 MNHEY, CDR2 SVGAGI. Between the trimmed V and J ends, which lost 3 bases and 6 bases, there was a span of 12 bases. The CDR3 region has the DNA TGTGCCAGCAGTTATCGGGACTGGGGCAATGAGCAGTTCTTC. Translated: CASSYRDWGNEQFF.

This clonotype was seen repeatedly, ten times or more. DNA for the CDR3: TGTGCCAGCAGCCGAAGACTAGAGTCCTACGAGCAGTACTTC. As protein: CASSRRLESYEQYF. V and J are TRBV3-1 and TRBJ2-7; D is possibly TRBD2 (6 bases). Trimming stripped 4 bases from V and 1 base from J, with 11 bases between. Germline lookup yields CDR1 LGHDT and CDR2 YNNKEL (reference sequence). The CDR3 is 14 amino acids.

The CDR3 region has the DNA TGTGCCAGCATCCCCCCCTGGACAGGCGATGGCTACACCTTC. Amino acids: CASIPPWTGDGYTF. This chain joins TRBV6-1 and TRBJ1-2, with 7 bases matching TRBD1. The junction had 11 bases not matched to a gene; V was cut back by 7 bases and J by 6 bases. The germline V gene encodes CDR1 MNHNS and CDR2 SASEGT. CDR3 length: 14 residues.

This clonotype was counted ten times or more. The gene calls are TRBV27 and TRBJ2-3; 13 bases fit TRBD2. Germline V gives CDR1 MNHEY, CDR2 SMNVEV (reference sequence). Losses at the gene ends were 2 bases for V and 4 bases for J; bases not matched to a gene: 6. The length of the CDR3 is 17 residues. The CDR3 DNA follows: TGTGCCAGCAGTTTAACTAGCGGGAGGGCCTGGTCAGATACGCAGTATTTT. Translated, it gives CASSLTSGRAWSDTQYF.

This clonotype was seen at least ten times. The chain links TRBV20-1 to TRBJ2-1; 9 bases match TRBD2. V was clipped by 3 bases and J by 8 bases; unmatched bases: 2. CDR3 length: 12 amino acids. Germline V lookup: CDR1 DFQATT, CDR2 SNEGSKA (reference sequence). Here the CDR3 DNA reads TGCAGTGCTAGGGTAGCGGGAGATGAGCAGTTCTTC. Protein product: CSARVAGDEQFF.

This clonotype was observed a handful of times. The chain couples TRBV14 to TRBJ2-2, with D tentatively TRBD1 or TRBD2 (5 bases each). The CDR3 is made up of 18 amino acids. Per the germline V gene, CDR1 is SGHDN and CDR2 is FVKESK. V lost 4 bases to trimming and J lost 0 bases, with 18 bases between them. The CDR3 loop reads CASSRLRDAPTNTGELFF. The DNA of the CDR3 is TGTGCCAGCAGCCGCCTCCGGGACGCACCAACGAACACCGGGGAGCTGTTTTTT.

This chain uses TRBV19 with TRBJ2-3; D is undetermined. The CDR3 consists of 13 residues. The germline CDR1 and CDR2 sequences are LNHDA and SQIVND (reference sequence). V was trimmed by 5 bases and J by 6 bases, leaving 12 bases between them. CDR3 protein: CASSPQRGDTQYF. CDR3 DNA sequence: TGTGCCAGTAGTCCCCAGCGTGGGGATACGCAGTATTTT.

In its sample, this clonotype is medium-sized. This chain joins TRBV2 and TRBJ1-6; D not resolved. CDR1 and CDR2 (germline): SNHLY, FYNNEI. V lost 8 bases and J 4 bases, leaving 18 bases between the germline ends. CDR3 length: 16 amino acids. CDR3 amino acids: CASRRGSDGYNSPLHF. The CDR3 DNA follows: TGTGCCAGCCGTAGAGGGTCGGACGGATATAATTCACCCCTCCACTTT.

This clonotype was picked up many times. This chain's CDR3 is CASSFGNTGIDAYGGQPQHF. The CDR3, as DNA: TGTGCCAGCAGTTTCGGGAATACAGGGATCGACGCCTACGGCGGGCAGCCCCAGCATTTT. V usage is TRBV12-3 or TRBV12-4 and J usage is TRBJ1-5; D might be TRBD1 (6 bases). This CDR3 has 20 residues. Trimming removed 3 bases from V and 7 bases from J, with 31 bases in between.

This clonotype was observed a handful of times. This CDR3 is CASSPQREGAAGNTIYF. In DNA, the CDR3 is TGTGCCAGCTCACCCCAACGCGAGGGGGCCGCTGGAAACACCATATATTTT. The chain carries TRBV18 and TRBJ1-3; 7 bases are a match to TRBD1. The junction had 10 bases not matched to a gene; V was cut back by 3 bases and J by 2 bases. The CDR3 sequence is 17 residues long. Germline V gene lookup returns CDR1 KGHSH and CDR2 LQKENI.

This clonotype came up a few times. Mismatch with germline at one junction end may stem from a read error. The chain joins TRBV2 to TRBJ2-7, with D unresolved. In germline, CDR1 is SNHLY, CDR2 FYNNEI. This CDR3 is built from 13 residues. DNA of the CDR3: TGTGCCAGCAGGGAAGAGGCGGTCTATGAGCAGTACTTC. Its protein is CASREEAVYEQYF.

The J gene is TRBJ2-3, the V gene TRBV9; D may be TRBD2 (5 bases). Deletions cut 4 bases from V and 1 base from J, with 13 bases between. From germline, CDR1 is SGDLS and CDR2 YYNGEE. The CDR3 consists of 15 residues. The CDR3 reads CASSSSGAGTDTQYF. CDR3 DNA sequence: TGTGCCAGCAGCTCCAGCGGAGCCGGCACAGATACGCAGTATTTT.

Worth noting for this clonotype: A read error may be the cause here, since a much bigger clone is one base away. The chain links TRBV11-3 to TRBJ2-7; TRBD1 is a possible D gene (6 bases). Germline V gene data show CDR1 as SGHNT and CDR2 as YENEEA. The CDR3 length is 14 residues. The CDR3 sequence is CASSTRDKTYGQYF. CDR3 coding DNA: TGTGCCAGCAGCACCCGGGACAAGACCTACGGGCAGTACTTC.

This clonotype appeared many times. V is TRBV11-1 and J is TRBJ2-1; 10 nucleotides line up with TRBD2. The ends lost 4 bases at V and 6 bases at J; junction bases unmatched: 6. Germline V lookup: CDR1 SGHAT, CDR2 FQDESV (reference sequence). The CDR3 runs to 15 residues. As DNA, the CDR3 is TGTGCCAGCAGCTGGCCGGGACTAGCGACCAATGAGCAGTTCTTC. Residues: CASSWPGLATNEQFF.

The V gene is TRBV20-1, the J gene TRBJ2-7; no reliable D call. From germline, CDR1 is DFQATT and CDR2 SNEGSKA (reference sequence). The V and J ends lost 0 bases and 6 bases respectively, with 6 bases between them. CDR3 length: 11 residues. CDR3 sequence reads: CSARDYPEQYF. The DNA for the CDR3 is TGCAGTGCTAGAGATTACCCCGAGCAGTACTTC.

This clonotype was detected a few times. A much bigger clone sits one base away, suggesting this may be a read error. The CDR3, as DNA: TGTGCCAGCACCGAGTTCAGCTGCAATGAGCAGTTCTTC. It encodes CASTEFSCNEQFF. The chain employs TRBV6-2 or TRBV6-3 and TRBJ2-1; D unresolved. This CDR3 has 13 amino acids. V shed 7 bases and J shed 6 bases, with 13 bases lying between them. Germline V CDR1 and CDR2: MNHEY, SVGEGT.

The sample holds many counts of this clonotype. The CDR3 coding sequence is TGTGCCAGCACCACCGGACCTGGTGAAGCTTTCTTT. It translates to CASTTGPGEAFF. The chain joins TRBV6-1 to TRBJ1-1; D is uncertain. The CDR3 extends over 12 amino acids. Trimming stripped 7 bases from V and 7 bases from J, with 13 bases between. Germline-derived CDR1 and CDR2 are MNHNS and SASEGT.

This clonotype was counted ten times or more. The genes are TRBV7-9 and TRBJ1-1; unclear D gene. The CDR3 totals 15 residues. In germline, CDR1 is SEHNR, CDR2 FQNEAQ (reference sequence). Trimming cost V 1 base and J 2 bases, with 11 bases left between them. CDR3 in DNA: TGTGCCAGCAGCTTAGTCCTGGGCCAAAACACTGAAGCTTTCTTT. It yields the protein CASSLVLGQNTEAFF.

This clonotype has more than one count but fewer than ten. The chain is built from TRBV5-8 and TRBJ1-6; 8 positions match TRBD1. The CDR3 is 14 residues long. The junction had 1 base not matched to a gene; V was cut back by 4 bases and J by 4 bases. Germline assignment: CDR1 SGHTS and CDR2 YDEGEE. The DNA for the CDR3 is TGTGCCAGCAGCCGACAGGGGTATAATTCACCCCTCCACTTT. Translation gives CASSRQGYNSPLHF.

This clonotype was seen repeatedly, ten times or more. The CDR3: CASSLGQWGLNQPQHF. The CDR3 nucleotides are TGTGCCAGCAGTTTGGGGCAGTGGGGACTCAATCAGCCCCAGCATTTT. The chain links TRBV12-3 or TRBV12-4 to TRBJ1-5; a possible D gene is TRBD1 (5 bases). CDR3 length: 16 residues. Trimming left V 3 bases short and J 3 bases short, with 15 bases between.

The chain joins TRBV9 to TRBJ2-1; 12 bases align to TRBD1. The CDR3 covers 17 residues. Germline CDR1 reads SGDLS; CDR2 reads YYNGEE. J gave up 7 bases and V 0 bases, and 8 bases lay outside the gene matches. The CDR3 here is CASSVDAGTGGKNEQFF. Written as DNA, the CDR3 is TGTGCCAGCAGCGTAGACGCCGGGACAGGGGGCAAGAATGAGCAGTTCTTC.

This clonotype has more than one count but fewer than ten. The rearrangement links TRBV6-2 or TRBV6-3 to TRBJ2-7; 9 bases fit TRBD2. The CDR3 is 14 amino acids. Germline CDR1 and CDR2: MNHEY and SVGEGT. Unmatched junction bases numbered 3, after V lost 3 bases and J lost 3 bases. The CDR3 sequence is CASSYETSGYEQYF. DNA for the CDR3: TGTGCCAGCAGTTATGAGACTAGCGGCTACGAGCAGTACTTC.

This clonotype came up many times. The V call is TRBV5-1, the J call TRBJ2-3; TRBD2 agrees at 9 bases. Germline CDR1 SGHRS, CDR2 YFSETQ. There are 17 residues in the CDR3. V gave up 4 bases and J gave up 5 bases; unmatched junction bases: 14. Here the CDR3 reads CASSLPPGGRAVDTQYF. Here the CDR3 DNA reads TGCGCCAGCAGCCTACCCCCCGGCGGGAGGGCGGTAGATACGCAGTATTTT.

The sample holds a few counts of this clonotype. V is TRBV2 and J is TRBJ2-6, with D perhaps TRBD1 (6 bases). The V end lost 2 bases, the J end lost 0 bases, and 8 bases lay between the germline ends. Germline V lookup: CDR1 SNHLY, CDR2 FYNNEI. There are 16 residues in the CDR3. CDR3 in DNA: TGTGCCAGCAGTGAACTACAGGGCTCTGGGGCCAACGTCCTGACTTTC. It is translated as CASSELQGSGANVLTF.

This clonotype was counted at least ten times. The J gene is TRBJ2-3, the V gene TRBV5-1; 11 bases fit TRBD1. This CDR3 is 16 amino acids long. J gave up 3 bases and V 4 bases, and 7 bases lay outside the gene matches. The germline CDR1 and CDR2 sequences are SGHRS and YFSETQ. CDR3 residues: CASSPGDRGWTDTQYF. CDR3 bases: TGCGCCAGCAGCCCCGGGGACAGGGGGTGGACAGATACGCAGTATTTT.

This clonotype was counted ten times or more. The chain has TRBV2 and TRBJ1-2; D perhaps matches TRBD1 (5 bases). The V gene's germline CDR1 is SNHLY and CDR2 FYNNEI. Deletions cut 3 bases from V and 4 bases from J, with 9 bases between. The CDR3 totals 13 residues. CDR3 sequence: CASSDRASYGYTF. The CDR3, as DNA: TGTGCCAGCAGTGACAGGGCCTCCTATGGCTACACCTTC.

The V gene is TRBV5-1, the J gene TRBJ2-7; D possibly uses TRBD1 or TRBD2 (5 bases each). The V and J ends lost 4 bases and 6 bases respectively, with 17 bases between them. Germline lookup yields CDR1 SGHRS and CDR2 YFSETQ. The CDR3 has 14 amino acids. DNA for the CDR3: TGCGCCAGCAGCACCGGGACGGGGTTTTCCGAGCAGTACTTC. This codes for CASSTGTGFSEQYF.